The T cell receptor beta chain under discussion was sequenced for a study of blood T cell repertoires in COVID-19. Sequenced by immunoSEQ multiplex PCR; TCRdb stores in-frame clones only, minus some. The sample shows around 300,000 clones, 88% of them seen only once. V was pared by 5 bases and J by 3 bases, with 2 bases of the junction left unmatched. The length of the CDR3 is 14 residues. CDR1 is SGHVS and CDR2 is FQNEAQ in the germline V gene. The sequenced sample consisted of PBMCs or T cells enriched from blood (not recorded which). V is TRBV7-8 and J is TRBJ2-7, with 12 bases matching TRBD2. This TCR derives from a woman aged 45 to 65 who had recovered from COVID-19. CDR3: CASSILAGGYEQYF. The CDR3 nucleotides read TGTGCCAGCAGCATACTAGCGGGAGGCTACGAGCAGTACTTC.